Each of the 27 T cell receptor beta chains below was sequenced from the same sample in a study of T cells after yellow fever vaccination. Via MiXCR, TCRdb re-called the 5' RACE reads, giving one row per CDR3 protein. The sample includes under 250,000 distinct CDR3 sequences, more than 3% seen only once; the top ten take around 3%. The source material was CD4+ T cells sorted from PBMCs, sampled 10 days after the yellow fever booster vaccination. These receptors originate from a man younger than 35 who received the YFV17D yellow fever vaccine.

This chain uses TRBV5-1 with TRBJ1-4, with TRBD1 matching over 7 bases. Germline loops: CDR1 SGHRS, CDR2 YFSETQ. CDR3 length: 15 amino acids. Trimming took 4 bases from V and 0 from J; bases not matched to a gene: 3. The CDR3 bases are TGCGCCAGCAGCGGTGGACAGGCAACTAATGAAAAACTGTTTTTT. Protein product: CASSGGQATNEKLFF.

This clonotype has a count of ten or more. The chain uses TRBV9 and TRBJ2-5, with 9 bases that match TRBD2. Unmatched junction bases numbered 5, after V lost 0 bases and J lost 2 bases. Germline CDR1 is SGDLS and CDR2 is YYNGEE. This CDR3 is 16 amino acids long. The CDR3: CASSVGYSGGQETQYF. CDR3 bases: TGTGCCAGCAGCGTAGGATACAGCGGGGGGCAAGAGACCCAGTACTTC.

This clonotype was counted only a few times. The chain couples TRBV7-2 to TRBJ2-3, with a weak D call TRBD2 (6 bases). Germline V gene data show CDR1 as SGHTA and CDR2 as FQGNSA. The CDR3 has 15 amino acids. V shed 2 bases and J shed 5 bases, with 14 bases lying between them. CDR3 residues: CASSLSPDGGDTQYF. In DNA, the CDR3 is TGTGCCAGCAGCTTAAGTCCGGACGGGGGAGATACGCAGTATTTT.

The chain links TRBV6-5 to TRBJ1-1; 9 bases fit TRBD1. In germline, CDR1 is MNHEY, CDR2 SVGAGI. The CDR3 has 16 amino acids. The V gene end was trimmed by 6 bases and the J gene end by 3 bases; junction bases not matched to a gene: 11. CDR3 sequence (DNA): TGTGCCAGCAGACTCATTCCGGGGACAGGGCACACTGAAGCTTTCTTT. It translates to CASRLIPGTGHTEAFF.

Ten or more counts support this clonotype. V usage is TRBV7-2 and J usage is TRBJ2-1; 7 nucleotides match TRBD2. J was trimmed by 7 bases and V by 1 base; bases with no gene match: 10. The CDR3 spans 16 residues. In germline, CDR1 is SGHTA, CDR2 FQGNSA. CDR3 amino acids: CASSLGGLAEINEQFF. CDR3 DNA: TGTGCCAGCAGCTTAGGTGGGCTAGCGGAGATAAATGAGCAGTTCTTC.

This clonotype came up many times. The chain uses TRBV5-1 and TRBJ1-2; maybe TRBD1 (5 bases). The CDR3 loop spans 13 amino acids. Trimming took off 2 bases at V and 6 bases at J, with 11 bases between the two ends. Germline values: CDR1 SGHRS, CDR2 YFSETQ. The CDR3 spells CASSFSQGHGYTF. In DNA form, the CDR3 reads TGCGCCAGCAGCTTCAGTCAGGGACATGGCTACACCTTC.

This clonotype was recorded a few times. The chain is built from TRBV7-2 and TRBJ1-4; no clear D. V shed 6 bases and J shed 7 bases, with 15 bases lying between them. Looked up from germline, CDR1 is SGHTA and CDR2 is FQGNSA. The CDR3 sequence is 14 residues long. DNA of the CDR3: TGTGCCAGCAGGCCCGGTAGGGTGGGTGAAAAACTGTTTTTT. Its translation: CASRPGRVGEKLFF.

Many counts were recorded for this clonotype. The V gene is TRBV28, the J gene TRBJ2-7, with D perhaps TRBD1 or TRBD2 (7 bases each). Germline CDR1 reads MDHEN; CDR2 reads SYDVKM. The CDR3 runs 15 residues. Between the trimmed V and J ends, which lost 2 bases and 0 bases, there was a span of 11 bases. DNA of the CDR3: TGTGCCAGCAGTTTACAGGGGGGGAGCTCCTACGAGCAGTACGTC. It translates to CASSLQGGSSYEQYV.

The table lists this clonotype with many counts. The CDR3 here is CASSVGTSGQYQETQYF. The CDR3 DNA reads as TGTGCCAGCAGCGTCGGGACTAGCGGACAGTACCAAGAGACCCAGTACTTC. The chain combines TRBV9 with TRBJ2-5; 11 nucleotides line up with TRBD2. Unmatched junction bases numbered 6, after V lost 2 bases and J lost 0 bases. Germline V CDR1 and CDR2: SGDLS, YYNGEE. This CDR3 is built from 17 residues.

This clonotype was picked up many times. This chain links TRBV7-2 with TRBJ2-7, with TRBD1 identical over 7 bases. V trimming: 7 bases; J trimming: 4 bases; junction bases outside the gene matches: 13. Germline V lookup: CDR1 SGHTA, CDR2 FQGNSA. This CDR3 has 15 amino acids. The CDR3 is CASTPRQGSWYEQYF. The CDR3 nucleotides are TGTGCCAGCACCCCCCGACAGGGAAGCTGGTACGAGCAGTACTTC.

Ten or more counts support this clonotype. This chain uses TRBV10-3 with TRBJ2-2; 7 bases match TRBD1. Germline trimming cut 6 bases from V and 2 bases from J; bases unmatched to any gene: 9. The length of the CDR3 is 16 residues. Germline CDR1 is ENHRY and CDR2 is SYGVKD. Here the CDR3 DNA reads TGTGCCATCAGGGTGGCGACAGGGACAAACACCGGGGAGCTGTTTTTT. It yields the protein CAIRVATGTNTGELFF.

This clonotype was counted at least ten times. The chain is built from TRBV5-1 and TRBJ2-3; D remains ambiguous. The CDR3 is 16 amino acids. Germline V gene sequence: CDR1 SGHRS, CDR2 YFSETQ. The V and J ends lost 0 bases and 1 base respectively, with 12 bases between them. The CDR3: CASSLDSGLGTDTQYF. The CDR3, as DNA: TGCGCCAGCAGCTTGGATTCGGGTTTGGGCACAGATACGCAGTATTTT.

There are many counts of this clonotype. This sequence joins TRBV20-1 and TRBJ1-1; D remains unclear. The CDR3 length is 13 residues. Trimming cost V 3 bases and J 2 bases, with 10 bases left between them. CDR1 is DFQATT and CDR2 is SNEGSKA in the germline V gene (reference sequence). In DNA form, the CDR3 reads TGCAGTGCTAGTGAGGACGGAAACACTGAAGCTTTCTTT. It yields the protein CSASEDGNTEAFF.

This clonotype has a handful of counts. V is TRBV29-1 and J is TRBJ2-5; 9 bases map to TRBD1. The CDR3 has 15 residues. The junction had 10 bases not matched to a gene; V was cut back by 2 bases and J by 6 bases. Germline V CDR1 and CDR2: SQVTM, ANQGSEA. The CDR3 loop reads CSVELAPGTGQTQYF. The CDR3 nucleotides read TGCAGCGTTGAACTTGCACCCGGGACAGGGCAGACCCAGTACTTC.

This clonotype was counted only a few times. The J gene is TRBJ2-2, the V gene TRBV6-2 or TRBV6-3; 9 bases align to TRBD2. V shed 1 base, J shed 0 bases, and the junction held 3 bases outside the gene matches. This CDR3 contains 17 residues. Germline V lookup: CDR1 MNHEY, CDR2 SVGEGT. The CDR3 region is CASSYFSGGANTGELFF. CDR3 DNA sequence: TGTGCCAGCAGTTACTTTAGCGGGGGCGCGAACACCGGGGAGCTGTTTTTT.

The chain carries TRBV2 and TRBJ1-3; tentatively, D is TRBD1 (6 bases). This CDR3 contains 14 residues. Germline assignment: CDR1 SNHLY and CDR2 FYNNEI. Between the trimmed V and J ends, which lost 7 bases and 0 bases, there was a span of 10 bases. CDR3: CASTGQPSGNTIYF. CDR3 nucleotide sequence: TGTGCCAGCACTGGACAGCCCTCTGGAAACACCATATATTTT.

There are a few counts of this clonotype. The chain links TRBV15 to TRBJ1-1; D possibly corresponds to TRBD1 (5 bases). The V gene's germline CDR1 is LNHNV and CDR2 YYDKDF (reference sequence). V was trimmed by 0 bases and J by 0 bases, leaving 14 bases between them. This CDR3 comprises 17 residues. The CDR3 DNA sequence: TGTGCCACCAGCAGAGATTGGGGGATGGGGATGAACACTGAAGCTTTCTTT. Translating gives CATSRDWGMGMNTEAFF.

Ten or more counts support this clonotype. V usage is TRBV3-1 and J usage is TRBJ2-3; 7 bases fit TRBD2. The V and J ends lost 0 bases and 1 base, in that order; junction bases with no gene match: 4. CDR3 size: 16 residues. CDR1 is LGHDT, CDR2 YNNKEL, per germline (reference sequence). The CDR3 here is CASSQDSGGRTDTQYF. As DNA, the CDR3 is TGTGCCAGCAGCCAAGATTCGGGGGGACGCACAGATACGCAGTATTTT.

V gene TRBV5-6 combines with J gene TRBJ2-3, with a weak D call TRBD2 (6 bases). CDR3 length equals 15 residues. Trimming removed 0 bases from V and 4 bases from J, with 12 bases in between. Germline CDR1 and CDR2: SGHDT and YYEEEE. CDR3 sequence reads: CASSLDQGGSDTQYF. CDR3 sequence (DNA): TGTGCCAGCAGCTTGGACCAGGGAGGTTCAGATACGCAGTATTTT.

There are many counts of this clonotype. The chain joins TRBV29-1 to TRBJ2-3; the D is unclear. In germline, CDR1 is SQVTM, CDR2 ANQGSEA. Trimming cost V 0 bases and J 4 bases, with 11 bases left between them. The CDR3 spans 14 residues. The CDR3 nucleotides read TGCAGCGTTGAAGATCCCCGCGCGTCAGATACGCAGTATTTT. Its translation is CSVEDPRASDTQYF.

The V call is TRBV11-2, the J call TRBJ1-2, with 7 bases lining up with TRBD1. With V trimmed by 1 base and J by 10 bases, 12 bases remained unmatched. This CDR3 spans 15 amino acids. Looked up from germline, CDR1 is SGHAT and CDR2 is FQNNGV. CDR3 in DNA: TGTGCCAGCAGCTTAGGTTCCCAGGGGGGGCATGCCTACACCTTC. Amino acids: CASSLGSQGGHAYTF.

This clonotype appeared a few times. This chain uses TRBV7-2 with TRBJ2-3, with 8 positions matching TRBD2. With V trimmed by 5 bases and J by 2 bases, 12 bases remained unmatched. The CDR3 totals 17 residues. CDR1 is SGHTA and CDR2 is FQGNSA in the germline V gene. CDR3 nucleotide sequence: TGTGCCAGCAGCCAAATCAATAGCGGGGCGGACACAGATACGCAGTATTTT. Protein: CASSQINSGADTDTQYF.

This clonotype turned up a few times. The chain is built from TRBV9 and TRBJ2-1; no clear D. The CDR3 consists of 14 residues. V shed 4 bases and J shed 14 bases, with 22 bases lying between them. In germline, CDR1 is SGDLS, CDR2 YYNGEE. The CDR3 DNA reads as TGTGCCAGCAGCTTCCGTGGTGGGGTTGGTGACAAGTTCTTC. Its translation: CASSFRGGVGDKFF. The variable domain in full, with the rest retrieved from reference TRBV9 and TRBJ2-1, is DSGVTQTPKHLITATGQRVTLRCSPRSGDLSVYWYQQSLDQGLQFLIQYYNGEERAKGNILERFSAQQFPDLHSELNLSSLELGDSALYFCASSFRGGVGDKFFGPGTRLTVL.

This clonotype was picked up a small number of times. V is TRBV4-1 and J is TRBJ1-4, with D unresolved. The CDR3 contains 11 residues. V lost 7 bases, J lost 8 bases, and 8 bases lay in between. Per the germline V gene, CDR1 is MGHRA and CDR2 is YSYEKL. The CDR3 reads CASNNDEKLFF. The DNA for the CDR3 is TGCGCCAGCAACAACGACGAAAAACTGTTTTTT.

The sample holds many counts of this clonotype. This chain links TRBV6-6 with TRBJ2-5; D is unresolved. Germline values: CDR1 MNHNY, CDR2 SVGAGI (reference sequence). This CDR3 has 13 residues. Between the trimmed V and J ends, which lost 2 bases and 5 bases, there was a span of 9 bases. The CDR3 DNA follows: TGTGCCAGCAGTTACCCTCCTCCGGAGACCCAGTACTTC. Its protein is CASSYPPPETQYF.

The gene calls are TRBV18 and TRBJ2-4; D uncertain. Germline CDR1 reads KGHSH; CDR2 reads LQKENI. V was clipped by 3 bases and J by 6 bases, with 12 bases between them. The CDR3 loop spans 14 amino acids. The CDR3 bases are TGTGCCAGCTCACCCCAGGCCCCACCAAACATTCAGTACTTC. Its protein product is CASSPQAPPNIQYF.

This clonotype has just a few counts. The chain is built from TRBV24-1 and TRBJ2-5; 8 bases are shared with TRBD1. Germline values: CDR1 KGHDR, CDR2 SFDVKD. V lost 3 bases and J lost 4; bases outside the gene matches: 9. This CDR3 has 16 residues. The chain's CDR3 is CATSDPSTGEGETQYF. As DNA, the CDR3 is TGTGCCACCAGTGATCCCTCGACAGGGGAAGGAGAGACCCAGTACTTC.